The 2 T cell receptor beta chains below all came from one sample that was sequenced in a study of spatial heterogeneity in lung cancer. These receptors have no known antigen. Time point here: sample taken at primary tumor resection. Findings of the study overall: In tumors, expanded intratumoral alpha and beta TCR counts tracked mutation counts.

TCRdb itself ran the 5' RACE reads through MiXCR, one entry per CDR3 protein. Of about 12,000 distinct CDR3 sequences in the sample, 13% to 15% are singletons; the top ten hold roughly a sixth. The specimen comprised lung tumor tissue, sampled at surgery. The receptor set was obtained from a male donor with early-stage non-small cell lung cancer.

The rearrangement uses TRBV12-3 or TRBV12-4 and TRBJ2-7; 9 bases are a match to TRBD2. The CDR3 is 14 residues long. With 3 bases clipped from V and 2 bases from J, the junction kept 2 bases outside the gene matches. CDR3 region: CASSFSSGAYEQYF. Written as DNA, the CDR3 is TGTGCCAGCAGTTTCTCTAGCGGGGCCTACGAGCAGTACTTC.

The table lists this clonotype with many counts. This rearrangement joins TRBV6-5 to TRBJ2-7, with D tentatively TRBD1 (5 bases). Trimming stripped 2 bases from V and 0 bases from J, with 8 bases between. The CDR3 contains 14 residues. Germline lookup yields CDR1 MNHEY and CDR2 SVGAGI. CDR3 protein: CASSYGANSYEQYF. CDR3 nucleotides: TGTGCCAGCAGTTACGGGGCAAACTCCTACGAGCAGTACTTC.